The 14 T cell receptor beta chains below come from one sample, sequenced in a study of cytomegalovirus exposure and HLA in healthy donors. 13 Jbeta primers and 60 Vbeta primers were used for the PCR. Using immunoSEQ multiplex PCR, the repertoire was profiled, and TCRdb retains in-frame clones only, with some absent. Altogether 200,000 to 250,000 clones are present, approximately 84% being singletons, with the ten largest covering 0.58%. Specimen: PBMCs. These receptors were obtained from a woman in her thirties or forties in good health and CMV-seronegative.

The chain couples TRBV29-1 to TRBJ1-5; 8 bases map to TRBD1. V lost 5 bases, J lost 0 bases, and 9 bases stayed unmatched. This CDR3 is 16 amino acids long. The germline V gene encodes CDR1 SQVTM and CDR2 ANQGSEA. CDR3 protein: CSVTAGGGYSNQPQHF. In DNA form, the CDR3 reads TGCAGCGTTACTGCAGGGGGCGGTTATAGCAATCAGCCCCAGCATTTT.

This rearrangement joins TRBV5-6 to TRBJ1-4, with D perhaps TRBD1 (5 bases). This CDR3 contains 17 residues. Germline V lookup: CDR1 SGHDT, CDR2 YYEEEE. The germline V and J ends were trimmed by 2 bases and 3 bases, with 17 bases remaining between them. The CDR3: CASSLKIEDTANEKLFF. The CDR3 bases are TGTGCCAGCAGCTTAAAAATCGAGGACACAGCTAATGAAAAACTGTTTTTT.

DNA of the CDR3: TGTGCCAGCAGCCAAGTTCGGACTTTTGGGGATACGCAGTATTTT. Translated, it gives CASSQVRTFGDTQYF. This chain uses TRBV14 with TRBJ2-3, with D tentatively TRBD2 (5 bases). This CDR3 comprises 15 residues. The ends were cut back, 1 base at V and 6 bases at J, with 14 bases in the middle. Germline CDR1 is SGHDN and CDR2 is FVKESK.

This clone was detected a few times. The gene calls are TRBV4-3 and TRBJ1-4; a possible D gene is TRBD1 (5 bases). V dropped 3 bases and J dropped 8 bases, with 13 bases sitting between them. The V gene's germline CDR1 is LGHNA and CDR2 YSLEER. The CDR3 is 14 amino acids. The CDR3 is CASSQEGSGEKLFF. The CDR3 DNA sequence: TGCGCCAGCAGCCAGGAGGGGTCAGGCGAAAAACTGTTTTTT.

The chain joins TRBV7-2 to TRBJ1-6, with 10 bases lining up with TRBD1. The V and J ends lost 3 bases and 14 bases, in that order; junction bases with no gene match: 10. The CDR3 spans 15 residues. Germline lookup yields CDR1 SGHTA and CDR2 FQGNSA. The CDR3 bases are TGTGCCAGCAGCTTCGGCGGGACAGGGGTTATGGCCCTCCACTTT. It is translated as CASSFGGTGVMALHF.

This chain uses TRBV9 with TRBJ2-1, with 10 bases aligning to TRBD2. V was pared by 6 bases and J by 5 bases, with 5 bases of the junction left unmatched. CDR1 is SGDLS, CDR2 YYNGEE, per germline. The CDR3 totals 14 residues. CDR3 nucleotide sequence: TGTGCCAGCAAAGCGGGGGGGCCCCACAATGAGCAGTTCTTC. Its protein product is CASKAGGPHNEQFF.

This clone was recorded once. The CDR3 coding sequence is TGTGCCAGCAGCGACAGGGATTCGGGGAGCTCCTACGAGCAGTACTTC. Its protein is CASSDRDSGSSYEQYF. The chain links TRBV7-6 to TRBJ2-7, with 7 bases that match TRBD1. Trimming cost V 5 bases and J 0 bases; bases outside gene matches: 10. Looked up from germline, CDR1 is SGHVS and CDR2 is FNYEAQ. The CDR3 contains 16 residues.

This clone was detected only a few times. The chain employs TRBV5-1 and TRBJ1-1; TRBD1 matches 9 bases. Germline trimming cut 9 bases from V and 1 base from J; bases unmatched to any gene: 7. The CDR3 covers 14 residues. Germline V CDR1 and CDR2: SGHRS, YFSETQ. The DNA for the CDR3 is TGCGCCACATCATGGGACAGGGCGAACACTGAAGCTTTCTTT. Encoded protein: CATSWDRANTEAFF.

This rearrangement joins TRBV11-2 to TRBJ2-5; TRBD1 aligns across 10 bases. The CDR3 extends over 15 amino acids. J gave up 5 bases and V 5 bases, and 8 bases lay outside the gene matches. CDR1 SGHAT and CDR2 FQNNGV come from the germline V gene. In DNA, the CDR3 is TGTGCCAGCAGCCCCGGACAGGGGGTTATGGAGACCCAGTACTTC. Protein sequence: CASSPGQGVMETQYF.

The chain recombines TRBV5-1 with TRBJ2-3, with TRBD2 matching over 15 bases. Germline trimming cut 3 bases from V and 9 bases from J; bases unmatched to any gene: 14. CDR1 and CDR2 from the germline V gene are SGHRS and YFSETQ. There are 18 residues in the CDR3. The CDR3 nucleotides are TGCGCCAGCAGCTCCAATCTATGGACTAGCGGGGGGGCGGGGACGCAGTATTTT. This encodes CASSSNLWTSGGAGTQYF.

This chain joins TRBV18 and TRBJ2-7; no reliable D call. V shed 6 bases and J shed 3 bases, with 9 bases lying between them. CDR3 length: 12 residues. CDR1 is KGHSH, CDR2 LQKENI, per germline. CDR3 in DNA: TGTGCCAGCTCGGAGCAGCGCTACGAGCAGTACTTC. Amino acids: CASSEQRYEQYF.

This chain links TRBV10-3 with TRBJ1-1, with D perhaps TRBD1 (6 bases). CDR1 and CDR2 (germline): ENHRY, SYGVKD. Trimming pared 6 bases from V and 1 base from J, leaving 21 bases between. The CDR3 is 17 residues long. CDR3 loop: CAISVLPRTVGNTEAFF. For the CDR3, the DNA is TGTGCCATCAGCGTTTTACCAAGGACAGTGGGGAACACTGAAGCTTTCTTT.

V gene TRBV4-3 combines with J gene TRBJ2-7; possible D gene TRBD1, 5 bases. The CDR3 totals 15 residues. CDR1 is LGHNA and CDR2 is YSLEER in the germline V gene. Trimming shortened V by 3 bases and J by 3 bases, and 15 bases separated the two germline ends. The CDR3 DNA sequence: TGCGCCAGCAGCCAGGAACGACAGAAATTCTACGAGCAGTACTTC. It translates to CASSQERQKFYEQYF.

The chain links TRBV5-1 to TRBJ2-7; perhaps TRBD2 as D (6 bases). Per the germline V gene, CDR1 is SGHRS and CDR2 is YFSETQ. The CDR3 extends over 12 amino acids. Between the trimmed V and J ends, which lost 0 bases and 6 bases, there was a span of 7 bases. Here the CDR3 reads CASSLAGGEQYF. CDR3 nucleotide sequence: TGCGCCAGCAGCTTGGCCGGGGGCGAGCAGTACTTC.